This T cell receptor (beta chain) was captured by sequencing in a study of T cell responses to AZD1222 COVID-19 vaccine. Study-wide findings and caveats: Possibly, clonal diversity was underestimated; donors were largely white British and included more females. Repertoire collection took place solely once the T cell response had peaked. Variant regions that are unmutated are reportedly the target of nearly half of spike-specific TCRs.

Concerning this clone itself: Its antigen is still unknown.

CDR1 SEHNR and CDR2 FQNEAQ come from the germline V gene (reference sequence). The CDR3 extends over 12 amino acids. V was trimmed by 7 bases and J by 13 bases, leaving 14 bases between them. Sequencing used immunoSEQ multiplex PCR; TCRdb keeps in-frame clones, though not all of them. The sample has over 100,000 clones; 80% to 85% are singletons. The sample in question was peripheral blood, obtained on day 0 of AZD1222 vaccination. This receptor was taken from an adult in good health. The gene calls are TRBV7-9 and TRBJ1-6; D may be TRBD1 (6 bases). CDR3 sequence (DNA): TGTGCCAGCACTATCCTCGGGGGCCCCCTCCACTTT. Its translation is CASTILGGPLHF.